What follows are 5 T cell receptor beta chains derived from one specimen sequenced in a study of cytomegalovirus exposure and HLA in healthy donors. Primers: 60 Vbeta forward and 13 Jbeta reverse. Repertoires were generated with immunoSEQ multiplex PCR, while TCRdb's copy carries only in-frame clones and drops some. The sample has some 130,000 clones, more than 75% seen once. Sequenced material: PBMCs. The origin of the receptors is a man aged 25-45 years in good health and CMV-seronegative.

The chain couples TRBV27 to TRBJ1-3; 7 bases match TRBD1. Germline V CDR1 and CDR2: MNHEY, SMNVEV (reference sequence). The CDR3 has 15 amino acids. Trimming at V came to 2 bases and at J to 1 base, leaving 2 bases not matched to a gene. CDR3 amino acids: CASSLQGQSGNTIYF. The CDR3 DNA reads TGTGCCAGCAGTTTACAGGGACAGTCTGGAAACACCATATATTTT.

This chain links TRBV29-1 with TRBJ2-6; D not certain. The ends were cut back, 6 bases at V and 1 base at J, with 10 bases in the middle. From germline, CDR1 is SQVTM and CDR2 ANQGSEA. The CDR3 is 14 residues long. The CDR3 spells CSVQNPSGANVLTF. DNA for the CDR3: TGCAGCGTGCAGAATCCGTCTGGGGCCAACGTCCTGACTTTC.

The chain combines TRBV5-1 with TRBJ2-1, with 9 bases aligning to TRBD1. Germline CDR1 SGHRS, CDR2 YFSETQ. The ends lost 0 bases at V and 2 bases at J; junction bases unmatched: 3. The CDR3 length is 16 residues. CDR3 loop: CASSLVGQGTYNEQFF. The CDR3 DNA follows: TGCGCCAGCAGCTTGGTCGGACAGGGGACCTACAATGAGCAGTTCTTC.

The rearrangement uses TRBV6-6 and TRBJ1-2, with TRBD1 matching over 10 bases. The germline V gene encodes CDR1 MNHNY and CDR2 SVGAGI (reference sequence). Unmatched junction bases numbered 9, after V lost 4 bases and J lost 4 bases. The CDR3 consists of 16 residues. The CDR3 coding sequence is TGTGCCAGCAGTTGGGAGACAGGGGGCAGTAGCTATGGCTACACCTTC. The encoded protein is CASSWETGGSSYGYTF.

This chain connects TRBV10-3 to TRBJ1-3, with 11 bases identical to TRBD1. The germline CDR1 and CDR2 sequences are ENHRY and SYGVKD. V shed 7 bases, J shed 6 bases, and the junction held 2 bases outside the gene matches. The CDR3 runs 13 residues. The CDR3 sequence is CAINGQGANTIYF. CDR3 nucleotide sequence: TGTGCCATCAACGGACAGGGGGCAAACACCATATATTTT.